This entry describes one TCR beta chain. Its antigen remains unknown. Measured with immunoSEQ multiplex PCR; TCRdb has only the in-frame clones, and not every one. The sample contains 800,000 to 1,200,000 clones, around 78% of which appear only once. The sample belongs to a study of shared clonotypes between healthy human individuals. Everyone who donated was a Caucasian adult who lived in Nashville, Tennessee. Whole-study results and caveats: Large depth notwithstanding, sorted-subset sequencing proved incomplete by rarefaction. An anticipated effect of sequencing depth on clonotype sharing among donors was recognized. Generally, estimated richness proved larger in naive subsets than it did in memory subsets.

The germline V and J ends were trimmed by 10 bases and 8 bases, with 17 bases remaining between them. This CDR3 has 12 amino acids. CDR1 MDHEN and CDR2 SYDVKM come from the germline V gene. What was sequenced was memory CD4+ T cells from PBMCs. Subset reported: CD45RA-negative fraction. The sequence was obtained from a young man in good health. Some clones in this sample may be carry-over from other donors' samples. This sequence joins TRBV28 and TRBJ1-2, with D tentatively TRBD1 (5 bases). CDR3 in DNA: TGTGCCACCTCCTCGGAGGGACGGGGCTACACCTTC. Protein: CATSSEGRGYTF.